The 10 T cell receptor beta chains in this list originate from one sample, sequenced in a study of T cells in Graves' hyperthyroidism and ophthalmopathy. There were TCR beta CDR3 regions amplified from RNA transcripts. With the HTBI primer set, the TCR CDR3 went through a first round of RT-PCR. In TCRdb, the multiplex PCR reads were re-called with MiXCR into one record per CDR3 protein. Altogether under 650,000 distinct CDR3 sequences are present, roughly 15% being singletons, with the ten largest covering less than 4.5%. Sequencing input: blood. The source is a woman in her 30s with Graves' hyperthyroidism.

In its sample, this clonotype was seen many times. CDR3 protein: CASSLFQGEDEQYF. CDR3 bases: TGTGCCAGCAGTTTGTTCCAGGGTGAAGACGAGCAGTACTTC. The rearrangement links TRBV12-3 or TRBV12-4 to TRBJ2-7; perhaps TRBD1 as D (5 bases). V was clipped by 3 bases and J by 5 bases, with 14 bases between them. There are 14 residues in the CDR3.

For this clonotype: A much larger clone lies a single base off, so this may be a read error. CDR3 in amino acids: CSVESHRPGEQYF. The DNA for the CDR3 is TGCAGCGTTGAGTCTCACAGGCCGGGGGAGCAGTACTTC. The rearrangement joins TRBV29-1 to TRBJ2-7, with D possibly being TRBD1 or TRBD2 (5 bases each). Germline CDR1 SQVTM, CDR2 ANQGSEA. The CDR3 covers 13 residues. V was shortened by 3 bases and J by 7 bases, with 16 bases between the two germline ends.

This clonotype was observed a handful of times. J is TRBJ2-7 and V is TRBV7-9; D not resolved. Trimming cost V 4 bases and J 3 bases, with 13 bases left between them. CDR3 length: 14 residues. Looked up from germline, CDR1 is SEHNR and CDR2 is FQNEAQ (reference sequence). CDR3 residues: CASSSATEFYEQYF. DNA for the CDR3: TGTGCCAGCAGCTCGGCAACAGAGTTCTACGAGCAGTACTTC.

This CDR3 reads CASSLSPSLRTGELFF. Written as DNA, the CDR3 is TGTGCCAGCAGTTTATCGCCCTCCCTGCGCACCGGGGAGCTGTTTTTT. This chain links TRBV27 with TRBJ2-2; D is uncertain. The V gene lost 0 bases and the J gene lost 4 bases, with 12 bases spanning the gap. Germline lookup yields CDR1 MNHEY and CDR2 SMNVEV (reference sequence). The CDR3 consists of 16 residues.

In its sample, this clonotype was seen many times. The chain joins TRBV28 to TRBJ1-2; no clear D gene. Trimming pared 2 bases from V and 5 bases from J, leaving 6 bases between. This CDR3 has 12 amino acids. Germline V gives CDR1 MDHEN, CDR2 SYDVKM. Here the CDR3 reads CASSLSRYGYTF. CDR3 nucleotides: TGTGCCAGCAGTTTAAGTCGGTATGGCTACACCTTC.

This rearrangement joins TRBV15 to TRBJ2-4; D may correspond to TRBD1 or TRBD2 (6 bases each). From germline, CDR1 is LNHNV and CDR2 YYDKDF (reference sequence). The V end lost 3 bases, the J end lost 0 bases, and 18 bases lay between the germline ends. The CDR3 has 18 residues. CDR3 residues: CATSSDKLGGLAKNIQYF. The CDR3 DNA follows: TGTGCCACCAGCAGTGACAAACTAGGGGGGTTAGCCAAAAACATTCAGTACTTC.

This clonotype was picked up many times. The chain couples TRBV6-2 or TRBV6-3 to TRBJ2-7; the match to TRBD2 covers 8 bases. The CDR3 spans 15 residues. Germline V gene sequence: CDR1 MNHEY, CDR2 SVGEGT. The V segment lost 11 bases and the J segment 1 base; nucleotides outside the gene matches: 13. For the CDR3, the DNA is TGTGCCGCACTGTGGGCGGGAGGCCCTTCCTACGAGCAGTACTTC. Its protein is CAALWAGGPSYEQYF.

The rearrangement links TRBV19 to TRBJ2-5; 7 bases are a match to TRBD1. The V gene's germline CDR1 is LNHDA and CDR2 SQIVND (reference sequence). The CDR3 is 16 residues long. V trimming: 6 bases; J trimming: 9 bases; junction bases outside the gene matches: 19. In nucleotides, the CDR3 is TGTGCCAGTAGGTGGTTTGAGGACAGGACCGAGATGGCCCAGTACTTC. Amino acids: CASRWFEDRTEMAQYF.

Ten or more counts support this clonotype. CDR3 in amino acids: CASSWDRADTEAFF. The CDR3 DNA reads TGCGCCAGCAGCTGGGACAGGGCAGACACTGAAGCTTTCTTT. The chain carries TRBV5-1 and TRBJ1-1, with 9 bases aligning to TRBD1. With 3 bases clipped from V and 3 bases from J, the junction kept 3 bases outside the gene matches. The CDR3 has 14 amino acids. Germline V gives CDR1 SGHRS, CDR2 YFSETQ.

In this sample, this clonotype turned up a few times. CDR3 protein: CASSSDRVYSSGANVLTF. CDR3 sequence (DNA): TGCGCCAGCAGCTCCGACAGGGTTTATAGCTCTGGGGCCAACGTCCTGACTTTC. The J gene is TRBJ2-6, the V gene TRBV5-1, with TRBD1 matching 7 bases. V gave up 3 bases and J gave up 0 bases; unmatched junction bases: 9. The CDR3 contains 18 residues. Germline V gene lookup returns CDR1 SGHRS and CDR2 YFSETQ.